A single sample is the source of the 19 T cell receptor beta chains below, sequenced in a study of blood T cell repertoires in COVID-19. Using immunoSEQ multiplex PCR, the repertoire was profiled, and TCRdb retains in-frame clones only, with some absent. The repertoire consists of 200,000 to 250,000 clones, with 75% to 90% occurring once and the leading ten covering over 3%. The sequenced material came from PBMCs or T cells enriched from blood (not recorded which). The receptors were gathered from a woman aged 18-29 years in a cohort exposed to, infected with or recovered from COVID-19 (not recorded which).

The V gene is TRBV2, the J gene TRBJ1-4; 10 positions match TRBD1. The J segment lost 8 bases and the V segment lost 5 bases, leaving 5 bases of the junction unmatched. The germline gives CDR1 SNHLY, CDR2 FYNNEI. The CDR3 runs to 14 residues. CDR3 in DNA: TGTGCCAGCAGTTCGACAGGGGGCTGGGAAAAACTGTTTTTT. This encodes CASSSTGGWEKLFF.

This clone has just one count. J is TRBJ1-6 and V is TRBV2; 8 bases fit TRBD1. Germline V gene lookup returns CDR1 SNHLY and CDR2 FYNNEI. This CDR3 comprises 15 residues. V was pared by 4 bases and J by 6 bases, with 5 bases of the junction left unmatched. DNA for the CDR3: TGTGCCAGCAGTGCACGACAGGGGATTAATTCACCCCTCCACTTT. This encodes CASSARQGINSPLHF.

This CDR3 reads CASSDTVQPNQPQHF. Here the CDR3 DNA reads TGCGCCAGCAGCGACACAGTTCAGCCCAATCAGCCCCAGCATTTT. The chain is built from TRBV4-1 and TRBJ1-5; D remains unclear. CDR1 and CDR2 from the germline V gene are MGHRA and YSYEKL. V dropped 5 bases and J dropped 3 bases, with 14 bases sitting between them. The CDR3 has 15 amino acids.

The V call is TRBV6-1, the J call TRBJ2-7, with 9 bases aligning to TRBD1. The CDR3 covers 18 residues. The ends lost 1 base at V and 3 bases at J; junction bases unmatched: 13. The V gene's germline CDR1 is MNHNS and CDR2 SASEGT. The CDR3 here is CASSEEGTGYGTLYEQYF. Written as DNA, the CDR3 is TGTGCCAGCAGTGAAGAAGGGACAGGGTACGGGACACTCTACGAGCAGTACTTC.

The V call is TRBV7-3, the J call TRBJ2-1, with TRBD1 as a possible D gene (6 bases). The CDR3 totals 13 residues. Germline loops: CDR1 SGHTA, CDR2 FQGTGA. Trimming stripped 5 bases from V and 3 bases from J, with 8 bases between. This CDR3 is CASSKQGYNEQFF. As DNA, the CDR3 is TGTGCCAGCAGCAAACAGGGCTACAATGAGCAGTTCTTC.

The chain links TRBV7-8 to TRBJ2-1, with TRBD1 as a possible D gene (6 bases). The CDR3 has 15 residues. Trimming stripped 8 bases from V and 5 bases from J, with 19 bases between. Germline V CDR1 and CDR2: SGHVS, FQNEAQ. The chain's CDR3 is CASSRGGVLNNEQFF. As DNA, the CDR3 is TGTGCCAGCTCCAGGGGTGGGGTCCTTAACAATGAGCAGTTCTTC.

This clone has just one count. This rearrangement joins TRBV15 to TRBJ2-7, with D possibly TRBD1 on 6 matching bases. The CDR3 contains 13 residues. The germline V and J ends were trimmed by 0 bases and 3 bases, with 6 bases remaining between them. The germline CDR1 and CDR2 sequences are LNHNV and YYDKDF (reference sequence). In nucleotides, the CDR3 is TGTGCCACCAGCAGAGAACAGGGCTACGAGCAGTACTTC. Its translation is CATSREQGYEQYF.

The chain joins TRBV2 to TRBJ1-1; perhaps TRBD1 as D (6 bases). V was shortened by 5 bases and J by 5 bases, with 15 bases between the two germline ends. Germline values: CDR1 SNHLY, CDR2 FYNNEI. This CDR3 is 14 amino acids long. This chain's CDR3 is CASSLGAGETEAFF. The CDR3 DNA sequence: TGTGCCAGCAGTCTAGGGGCAGGGGAAACTGAAGCTTTCTTT. Full variable domain (outside the CDR3, taken from reference TRBV2 and TRBJ1-1): EPEVTQTPSHQVTQMGQEVILRCVPISNHLYFYWYRQILGQKVEFLVSFYNNEISEKSEIFDDQFSVERPDGSNFTLKIRSTKLEDSAMYFCASSLGAGETEAFFGQGTRLTVV.

This chain uses TRBV10-3 with TRBJ2-5; 7 nucleotides agree with TRBD1. Unmatched junction bases numbered 5, after V lost 10 bases and J lost 3 bases. From germline, CDR1 is ENHRY and CDR2 SYGVKD. The CDR3 spans 12 residues. DNA of the CDR3: TGTGCCACGCAAGACAGGGAAGAGACCCAGTACTTC. This encodes CATQDREETQYF.

The rearrangement links TRBV29-1 to TRBJ2-7; 8 bases are a match to TRBD1. V lost 6 bases and J lost 2; bases outside the gene matches: 3. In germline, CDR1 is SQVTM, CDR2 ANQGSEA. This CDR3 contains 12 residues. The CDR3 region is CSVGQDPYEQYF. In DNA, the CDR3 is TGCAGCGTGGGACAGGACCCCTACGAGCAGTACTTC.

The chain is built from TRBV9 and TRBJ2-5; D may be TRBD1 (6 bases). The V gene lost 0 bases and the J gene lost 5 bases, with 17 bases spanning the gap. The germline V gene has CDR1 SGDLS and CDR2 YYNGEE. The CDR3 covers 16 residues. Here the CDR3 DNA reads TGTGCCAGCAGCGTAGGGCAGGGGACACCCCGGGAGACCCAGTACTTC. This codes for CASSVGQGTPRETQYF. Variable domain in full (rest from reference TRBV9 and TRBJ2-5): DSGVTQTPKHLITATGQRVTLRCSPRSGDLSVYWYQQSLDQGLQFLIQYYNGEERAKGNILERFSAQQFPDLHSELNLSSLELGDSALYFCASSVGQGTPRETQYFGPGTRLLVL.

The gene calls are TRBV10-2 and TRBJ2-7; D is possibly TRBD2 (6 bases). V was pared by 3 bases and J by 0 bases, with 12 bases between. This CDR3 region has 15 residues. Germline V gene sequence: CDR1 WSHSY, CDR2 SAAADI. The CDR3: CASSDTLGSSYEQYF. CDR3 in DNA: TGCGCCAGCAGTGACACACTCGGGAGCTCCTACGAGCAGTACTTC.

This rearrangement joins TRBV9 to TRBJ2-7; 7 bases line up with TRBD2. With V trimmed by 0 bases and J by 3 bases, 12 bases remained unmatched. CDR1 SGDLS and CDR2 YYNGEE come from the germline V gene. The CDR3 length is 17 residues. CDR3 nucleotide sequence: TGTGCCAGCAGCGTAGGGAGCGGGGAATCCGCCTACTACGAGCAGTACTTC. Translation gives CASSVGSGESAYYEQYF.

J is TRBJ2-7 and V is TRBV2, with a possible D match to TRBD2 (7 bases). V lost 6 bases to trimming and J lost 5 bases, with 32 bases between them. Germline-derived CDR1 and CDR2 are SNHLY and FYNNEI. This CDR3 has 19 amino acids. DNA for the CDR3: TGTGCCAGCAGGTGGGGGGGGATCCTCCCCAAGGGGGAGCTTAACGAGCAGTACTTC. Translation: CASRWGGILPKGELNEQYF.

The chain has TRBV6-1 and TRBJ1-3; D is ambiguous. Trimming shortened V by 1 base and J by 0 bases, and 7 bases separated the two germline ends. Germline V gene data show CDR1 as MNHNS and CDR2 as SASEGT. CDR3 length: 15 residues. CDR3 residues: CASSEGGSSGNTIYF. As DNA, the CDR3 is TGTGCCAGCAGTGAAGGAGGGTCCTCTGGAAACACCATATATTTT.

The chain is built from TRBV7-9 and TRBJ1-1; weak D call: TRBD1 (6 bases). Trimming took off 3 bases at V and 3 bases at J, with 11 bases between the two ends. The CDR3 is made up of 14 amino acids. Germline CDR1 and CDR2: SEHNR and FQNEAQ (reference sequence). The CDR3 region is CASSFQGTDTEAFF. CDR3 DNA: TGTGCCAGCAGCTTTCAGGGGACCGACACTGAAGCTTTCTTT.

The V call is TRBV28, the J call TRBJ1-5, with D uncertain. V was cut by 6 bases and J by 4 bases, with 7 bases left in between. Germline V gene data show CDR1 as MDHEN and CDR2 as SYDVKM. The CDR3 totals 12 residues. In nucleotides, the CDR3 is TGTGCCAGCAGCCACGGGAATCAGCCCCAGCATTTT. This gives the protein CASSHGNQPQHF.

The gene calls are TRBV7-9 and TRBJ1-5, with TRBD1 identical over 8 bases. Losses at the gene ends were 4 bases for V and 4 bases for J; bases not matched to a gene: 6. Germline-derived CDR1 and CDR2 are SEHNR and FQNEAQ (reference sequence). The CDR3 has 15 amino acids. Written as DNA, the CDR3 is TGTGCCAGCAGCTATGGACAGGGAGGGAATCAGCCCCAGCATTTT. Its translation: CASSYGQGGNQPQHF.

This sequence joins TRBV9 and TRBJ1-3, with TRBD1 matching 9 bases. From germline, CDR1 is SGDLS and CDR2 YYNGEE. Unmatched junction bases numbered 6, after V lost 4 bases and J lost 4 bases. There are 15 residues in the CDR3. In DNA, the CDR3 is TGTGCCAGCAGCAAACAGGGGGCGAGGGGAAACACCATATATTTT. It encodes CASSKQGARGNTIYF.